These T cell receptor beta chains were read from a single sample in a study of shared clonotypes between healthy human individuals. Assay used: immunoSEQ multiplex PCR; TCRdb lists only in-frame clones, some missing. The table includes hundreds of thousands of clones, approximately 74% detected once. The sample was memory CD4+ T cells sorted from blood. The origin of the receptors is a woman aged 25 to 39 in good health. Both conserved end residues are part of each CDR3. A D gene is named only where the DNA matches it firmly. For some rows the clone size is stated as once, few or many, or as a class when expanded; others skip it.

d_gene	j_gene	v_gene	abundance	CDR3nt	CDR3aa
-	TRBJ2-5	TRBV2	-	TGTGCCAGTGGGGGGCCTGAGACCCAGTACTTC	CASGGPETQYF
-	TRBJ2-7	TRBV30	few	TGTGCCTGGAGGGTTGCGGGACGCGGCGAGCAGTACTTC	CAWRVAGRGEQYF
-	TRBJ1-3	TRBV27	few	TGTGCCAGCAGCCCGTCAGGGGGAAACACCATATATTTT	CASSPSGGNTIYF
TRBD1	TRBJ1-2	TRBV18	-	TGTGCCAGCTCACCGAGTTCCCCAGGGGGCGATTTTGGTGGCTACACCTTC	CASSPSSPGGDFGGYTF
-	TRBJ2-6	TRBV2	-	TGTGCCAGCAGTCGGGACATCTCTGGGGCCAACGCCCTGACTTTC	CASSRDISGANALTF
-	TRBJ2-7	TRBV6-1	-	TGTGCCAGCAGTGAAGCGGCTGTAGGGGCTTACGAGCAGTACTTC	CASSEAAVGAYEQYF
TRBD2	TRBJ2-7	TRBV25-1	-	TGTGCCAGCAGCACAAGCGGGAGCGCAAGCTACGAGCAGTACTTC	CASSTSGSASYEQYF
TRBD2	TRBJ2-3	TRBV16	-	TGTGCCAGCACCCGGACTAGCGGGGACTATACGCAGTATTTT	CASTRTSGDYTQYF
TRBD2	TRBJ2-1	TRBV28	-	TGTGCCAGCAGTCTTTCAAGCGGGATCCACAATGAGCAGTTCTTC	CASSLSSGIHNEQFF
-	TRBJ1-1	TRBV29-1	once	TGCAGCGTTGGGAGGACAGCTATGAACACTGAAGCTTTCTTT	CSVGRTAMNTEAFF
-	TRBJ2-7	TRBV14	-	TGTGCCAGCAGCCAAGCCAGGGGGTGGCGGGAGAGCGACGAGCAGTACTTC	CASSQARGWRESDEQYF
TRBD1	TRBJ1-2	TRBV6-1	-	TGTGCCAGCAGTACCGGGACAGGGGGGAATGGCTACACCTTC	CASSTGTGGNGYTF
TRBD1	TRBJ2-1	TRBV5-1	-	TGCGCCAGCAGCGTGGACAGGGTTTCCTACAATGAGCAGTTCTTC	CASSVDRVSYNEQFF
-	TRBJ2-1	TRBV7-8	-	TGTGCCAGCAGCTCCGGCCGTTTTTCTCGGCGCGCGGTCTACAATGAGCAGTTCTTC	CASSSGRFSRRAVYNEQFF
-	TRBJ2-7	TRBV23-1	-	TGCGCCAGCACCTTTAACCGGGACGGAGGCCCCTACGAGCAGTACTTC	CASTFNRDGGPYEQYF
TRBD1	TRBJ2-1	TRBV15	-	TGTGCCACCAGCAGACTAGACAGGGGCCATGAGCAGTTCTTC	CATSRLDRGHEQFF
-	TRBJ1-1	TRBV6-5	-	TGTGCCAGCAGTCTGCAAGTGGGTATGAACACTGAAGCTTTCTTT	CASSLQVGMNTEAFF
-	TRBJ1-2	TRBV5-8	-	TGTGCCAGCAGCACTCGGGGCTATGGCTACACCTTC	CASSTRGYGYTF
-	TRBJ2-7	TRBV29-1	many	TGCAGCGTTGATCACGAGGCAGGGAACGAGCAGTACTTC	CSVDHEAGNEQYF
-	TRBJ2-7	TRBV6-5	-	TGTGCCAGCAGTTACGACGGTCAAACCTACGAGCAGTACTTC	CASSYDGQTYEQYF
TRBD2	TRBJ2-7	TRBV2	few	TGTGCCAGCAGTGAAAGGACTAGCGGGAGGTACGAGCAGTACTTC	CASSERTSGRYEQYF
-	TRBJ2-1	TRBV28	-	TGTGCCAGCGGGGACTTCGTCCGCAATGAGCAGTTCTTC	CASGDFVRNEQFF
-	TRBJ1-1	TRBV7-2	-	TGTGCCAGCAGCCCGCAAGACAGTGGCACTGAAGCTTTCTTT	CASSPQDSGTEAFF
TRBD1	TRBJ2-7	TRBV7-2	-	TGTGCCAGCAGCCGGACAGGGGCTGAAAGGTACGAGCAGTACTTC	CASSRTGAERYEQYF
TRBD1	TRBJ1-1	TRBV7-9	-	TGTGCCAGCAGCAGGACAGGGACAGGCAGTACTGAAGCTTTCTTT	CASSRTGTGSTEAFF
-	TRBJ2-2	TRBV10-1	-	TGCGCCAGCAGACCAGCGGGTTCGGGGGAGCTGTTTTTT	CASRPAGSGELFF
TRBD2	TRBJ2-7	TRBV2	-	TGTGCCAGCAAGACTAGCGGGAGCGCAAAGCAGTACTTC	CASKTSGSAKQYF
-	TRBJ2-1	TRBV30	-	TGTGCCTGGAGTGCGAAGCGGGCGGACAATGAGCAGTTCTTC	CAWSAKRADNEQFF
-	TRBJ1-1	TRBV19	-	TGTGCCAGTAGTATAGGGGTATGGGTACGGGCACCCCTTGGGAACACTGAAGCTTTCTTT	CASSIGVWVRAPLGNTEAFF
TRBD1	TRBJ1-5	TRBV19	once	TGTGCCAGTAAAGGGACAGGGGACGCTTCGGGGCCCCAGCATTTT	CASKGTGDASGPQHF
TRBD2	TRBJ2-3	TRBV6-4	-	TGTGCCAGCAGGACTAGCGGGCCGATGTATTTT	CASRTSGPMYF
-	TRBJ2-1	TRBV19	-	TGTGCCAGTATGGCCCCCTCCCAAAGGGATGAGCAGTTCTTC	CASMAPSQRDEQFF
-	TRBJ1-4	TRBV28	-	TGTGCCAGCAGACCAGGAGGCGAAAAACTGTTTTTT	CASRPGGEKLFF
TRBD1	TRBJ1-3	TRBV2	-	TGTGCCAGCAGACCCCGGGACAGGGGAAACACCATATATTTT	CASRPRDRGNTIYF
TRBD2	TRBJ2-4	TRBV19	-	TGTGCCAGTAGTCGCCCTAGCGGGAGAGAAAAAAACATTCAGTACTTC	CASSRPSGREKNIQYF
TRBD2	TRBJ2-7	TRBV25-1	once	TGTGCCAGCAGTGGAAAAGCGGGAGTTGGGGCCTACGAGCAGTACTTC	CASSGKAGVGAYEQYF
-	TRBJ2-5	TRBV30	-	TGTGCCTGGAGTGTTACTGGGAAGTACCAAGAGACCCAGTACTTC	CAWSVTGKYQETQYF
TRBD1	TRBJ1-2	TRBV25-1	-	TGTGCCAGCAGTAACGTTCCAGGGGGTCTTGGCTACACCTTC	CASSNVPGGLGYTF
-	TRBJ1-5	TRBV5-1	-	TGCGCCAGCAGCTTAGGCCGAAATCAGCCCCAGCATTTT	CASSLGRNQPQHF